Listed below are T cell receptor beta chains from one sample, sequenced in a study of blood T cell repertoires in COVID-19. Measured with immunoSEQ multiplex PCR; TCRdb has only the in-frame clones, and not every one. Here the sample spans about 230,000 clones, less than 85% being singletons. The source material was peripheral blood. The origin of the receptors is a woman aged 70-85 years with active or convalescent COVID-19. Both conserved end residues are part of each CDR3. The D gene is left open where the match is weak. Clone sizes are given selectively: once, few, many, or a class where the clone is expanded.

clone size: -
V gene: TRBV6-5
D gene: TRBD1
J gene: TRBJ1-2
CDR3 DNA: TGTGCCAGCAGTTACTCGGGCAGGGGGTCCCTTGGCTACACCTTC
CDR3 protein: CASSYSGRGSLGYTF

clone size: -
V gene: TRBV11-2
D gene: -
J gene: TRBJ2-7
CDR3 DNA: TGTGCCAGCAGCTTAGCGGGGTCCTACGAGCAGTACTTC
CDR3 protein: CASSLAGSYEQYF

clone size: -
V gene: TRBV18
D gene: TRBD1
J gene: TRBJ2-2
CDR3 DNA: TGTGCCAGCTCACCAAGGACAGGGCCCACCGGGGAGCTGTTTTTT
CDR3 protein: CASSPRTGPTGELFF

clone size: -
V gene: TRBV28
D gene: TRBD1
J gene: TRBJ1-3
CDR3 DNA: TGTGCCAGCAGTTCGACAGGGGGCAGGGGAAACACCATATATTTT
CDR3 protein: CASSSTGGRGNTIYF

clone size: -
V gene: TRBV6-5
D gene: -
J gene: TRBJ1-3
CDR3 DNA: TGTGCCAGCAAAGGTCTGCACGGGGGAGGAAACACCATATATTTT
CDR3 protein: CASKGLHGGGNTIYF

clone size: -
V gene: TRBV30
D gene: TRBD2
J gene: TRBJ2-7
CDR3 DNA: TGTGCCTGGAGTGGCCCGTTTGGGCGGGAGCCCTACGAGCAGTACTTC
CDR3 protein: CAWSGPFGREPYEQYF

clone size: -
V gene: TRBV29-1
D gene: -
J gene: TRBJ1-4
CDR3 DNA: TGCAGCGGAAGGGGATTAACTAATGAAAAACTGTTTTTT
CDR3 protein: CSGRGLTNEKLFF

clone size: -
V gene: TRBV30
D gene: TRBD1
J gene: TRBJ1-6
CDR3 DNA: TGTGCCTGGAGTGTAGGGGCCGGGACAGGGGTTTTGCCCCTCCACTTT
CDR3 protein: CAWSVGAGTGVLPLHF

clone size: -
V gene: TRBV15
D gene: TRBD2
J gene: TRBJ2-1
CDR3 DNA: TGTGCCACCTCGGGGGGTTTGAGCGGGAGGATGTACAATGAGCAGTTCTTC
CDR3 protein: CATSGGLSGRMYNEQFF

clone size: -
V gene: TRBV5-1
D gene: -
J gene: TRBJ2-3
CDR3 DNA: TGCGCCAGCAGCTCACCCGCCCTCCGGGACACCTATTCAGATACGCAGTATTTT
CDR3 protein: CASSSPALRDTYSDTQYF

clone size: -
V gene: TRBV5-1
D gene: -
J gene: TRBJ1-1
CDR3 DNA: TGCGCCAGCCGCCGCCCGGGAAGCAACACTGAAGCTTTCTTT
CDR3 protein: CASRRPGSNTEAFF

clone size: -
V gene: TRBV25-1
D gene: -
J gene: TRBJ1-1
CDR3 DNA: TGTGCCAGCAGACTGGGGGGGGGCACTGAAGCTTTCTTT
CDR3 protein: CASRLGGGTEAFF

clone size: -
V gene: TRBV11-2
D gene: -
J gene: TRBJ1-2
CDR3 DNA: TGTGCCAGCAGCTTCGGCTCGGCAGGGGGCTACACCTTC
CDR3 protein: CASSFGSAGGYTF

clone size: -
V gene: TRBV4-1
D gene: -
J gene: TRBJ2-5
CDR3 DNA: TGCGCCAGCAGCCAAGAGTTTTGGGGGAGGGAGACCCAGTACTTC
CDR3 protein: CASSQEFWGRETQYF

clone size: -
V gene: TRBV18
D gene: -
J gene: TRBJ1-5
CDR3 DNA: TGTGCCAGCTCACCACCGGGGGTCGGGGGACAGCCCCAGCATTTT
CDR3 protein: CASSPPGVGGQPQHF

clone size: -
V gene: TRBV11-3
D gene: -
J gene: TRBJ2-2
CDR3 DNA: TGTGCCAGCAGCTTATACAGGAACACCGGGGAGCTGTTTTTT
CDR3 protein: CASSLYRNTGELFF

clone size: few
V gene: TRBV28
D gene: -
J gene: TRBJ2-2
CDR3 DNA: TGTGCCAGCAGTTTACCCGGGACGAACACCGGGGAGCTGTTTTTT
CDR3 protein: CASSLPGTNTGELFF

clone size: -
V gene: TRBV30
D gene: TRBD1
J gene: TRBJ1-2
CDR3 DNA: TGTGCCTGGAGTGAGACAGGGATCTATGGCTACACCTTC
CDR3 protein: CAWSETGIYGYTF

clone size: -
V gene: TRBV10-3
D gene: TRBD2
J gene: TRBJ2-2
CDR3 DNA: TGTGCCATCACCGCCGCGACTAGCTTGAACACCGGGGAGCTGTTTTTT
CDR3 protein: CAITAATSLNTGELFF

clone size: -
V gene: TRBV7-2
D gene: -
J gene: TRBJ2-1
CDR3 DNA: TGTGCCAGCAGTGTAGCGAACTTCCTAAACAATGAGCAGTTCTTC
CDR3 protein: CASSVANFLNNEQFF

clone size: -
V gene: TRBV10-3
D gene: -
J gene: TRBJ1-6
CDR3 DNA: TGTGCCATCAGAGAGGAAAGGGCTCGGGAGTCACCCCTCCACTTT
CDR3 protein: CAIREERARESPLHF

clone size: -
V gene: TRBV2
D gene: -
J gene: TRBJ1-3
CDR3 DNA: TGTGCCAGCAGTGAGGCAGGGGCCCAAACTTTCTCTGGAAACACCATATATTTT
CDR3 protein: CASSEAGAQTFSGNTIYF

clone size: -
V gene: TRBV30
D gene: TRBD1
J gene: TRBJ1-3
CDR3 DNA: TGTGCCTGGAGCGCTGGTTCCGGGACAGTTGGAAACACCATATATTTT
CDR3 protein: CAWSAGSGTVGNTIYF

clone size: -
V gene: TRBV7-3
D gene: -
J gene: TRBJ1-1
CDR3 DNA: TGTGCCAGCAGCGCAGGATTGAACACTGAAGCTTTCTTT
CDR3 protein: CASSAGLNTEAFF

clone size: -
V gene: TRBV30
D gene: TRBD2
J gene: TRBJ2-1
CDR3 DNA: TGTGCCTGGAGTGGGGTTAGCGGGGGCCGTTCCTACAATGAGCAGTTCTTC
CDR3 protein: CAWSGVSGGRSYNEQFF

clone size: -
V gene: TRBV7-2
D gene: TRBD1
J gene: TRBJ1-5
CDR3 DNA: TGTGCCAGCAGCCCGGGACAGGGGTTCGGGCAGCCCCAGCATTTT
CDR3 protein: CASSPGQGFGQPQHF

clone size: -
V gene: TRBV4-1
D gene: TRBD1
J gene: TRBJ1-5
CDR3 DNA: TGCGCCAGCAGCCAAGAGACAGGGGAAATCCAGCCCCAGCATTTT
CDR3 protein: CASSQETGEIQPQHF

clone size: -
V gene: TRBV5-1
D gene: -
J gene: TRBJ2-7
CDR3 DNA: TGCGCCAGCAGCTTGACAGGGCGCAACGAGCAGTACTTC
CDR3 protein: CASSLTGRNEQYF

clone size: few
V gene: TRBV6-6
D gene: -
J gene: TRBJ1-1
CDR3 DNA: TGTGCCAGCACCTGGAGGGTCATGAACACTGAAGCTTTCTTT
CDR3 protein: CASTWRVMNTEAFF

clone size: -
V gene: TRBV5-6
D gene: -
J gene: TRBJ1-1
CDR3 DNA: TGTGCCAGCAGCTTGGGTCGGGTGGCGGGTGATGAAGCTTTCTTT
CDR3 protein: CASSLGRVAGDEAFF

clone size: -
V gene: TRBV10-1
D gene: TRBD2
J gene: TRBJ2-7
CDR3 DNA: TGCGCCAGCAATAGGACTAGCGGGATCTACGAGCAGTACTTC
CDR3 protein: CASNRTSGIYEQYF

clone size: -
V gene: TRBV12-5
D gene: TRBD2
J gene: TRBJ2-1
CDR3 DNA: TGTGCTAGTGGTTTGACCGGGACAGTAACTAGCGGGGCCTACAATGAGCAGTTCTTC
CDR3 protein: CASGLTGTVTSGAYNEQFF

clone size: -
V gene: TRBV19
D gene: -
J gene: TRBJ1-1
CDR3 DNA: TGTGCCAGCAGTTGGGGGGGGATCGGTGCTGAAGCTTTCTTT
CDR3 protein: CASSWGGIGAEAFF

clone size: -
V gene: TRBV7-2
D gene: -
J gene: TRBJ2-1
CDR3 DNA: TGTGCCAGCAGCTCGCCGGCGGCTCGCAATGAGCAGTTCTTC
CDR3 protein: CASSSPAARNEQFF

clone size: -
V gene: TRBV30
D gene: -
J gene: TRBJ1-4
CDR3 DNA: TGTGCCTGGAGCGTGGGGGGGCTTAATGAAAAACTGTTTTTT
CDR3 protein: CAWSVGGLNEKLFF

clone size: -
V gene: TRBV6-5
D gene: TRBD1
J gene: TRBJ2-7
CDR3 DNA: TGTGCCAGCAGTAAAAGGGACAGGGGGCGAGGTGAGCAGTACTTC
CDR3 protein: CASSKRDRGRGEQYF

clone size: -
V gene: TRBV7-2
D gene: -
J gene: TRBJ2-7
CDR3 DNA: TGTGCCAGCAGCCTAAAGGGGATGAAGCAGTACTTC
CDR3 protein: CASSLKGMKQYF

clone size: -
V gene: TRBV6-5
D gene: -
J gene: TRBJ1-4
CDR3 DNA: TGTGCCAGCAGAAGCCTCACGGTCCATAATGAAAAACTGTTTTTT
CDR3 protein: CASRSLTVHNEKLFF

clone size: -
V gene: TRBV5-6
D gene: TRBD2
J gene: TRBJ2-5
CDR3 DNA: TGTGCCAGCAGCTTGGGGCCCCGGACTAGTCAAGAGACCCAGTACTTC
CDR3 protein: CASSLGPRTSQETQYF

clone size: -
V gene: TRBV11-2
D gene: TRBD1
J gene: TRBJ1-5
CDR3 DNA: TGTGCCAGCAGCTTTAGACAGGGAGGCCAGCCCCAGCATTTT
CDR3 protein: CASSFRQGGQPQHF

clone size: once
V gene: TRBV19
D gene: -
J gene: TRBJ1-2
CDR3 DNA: TGTGCCAGTAGTATATCCTTACAGGGTGGCTATGGCTACACCTTC
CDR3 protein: CASSISLQGGYGYTF

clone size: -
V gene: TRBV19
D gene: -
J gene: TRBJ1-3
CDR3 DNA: TGTGCCAGTAGTAATGATGGCAGGCGCTCTGGAAACACCATATATTTT
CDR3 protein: CASSNDGRRSGNTIYF

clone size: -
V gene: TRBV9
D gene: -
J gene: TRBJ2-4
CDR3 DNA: TGTGCCAGCAGCGCCGGACAGTACAAAAACATTCAGTACTTC
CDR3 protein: CASSAGQYKNIQYF

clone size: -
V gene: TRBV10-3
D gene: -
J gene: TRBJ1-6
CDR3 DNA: TGTGCCATCAGACTCGAACAGATTTCACCCCTCCACTTT
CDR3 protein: CAIRLEQISPLHF

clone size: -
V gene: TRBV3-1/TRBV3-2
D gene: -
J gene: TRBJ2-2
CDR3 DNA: TGTGCCAGCAGCCAAGGGACAAACACCGGGGAGCTGTTTTTT
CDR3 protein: CASSQGTNTGELFF

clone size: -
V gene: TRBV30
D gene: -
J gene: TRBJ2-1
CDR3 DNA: TGTGCCTGGAGTGCCACCACTAATCTGAATGAGCAGTTCTTC
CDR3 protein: CAWSATTNLNEQFF

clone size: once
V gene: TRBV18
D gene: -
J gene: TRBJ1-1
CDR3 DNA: TGTGCCAGCTCCCCCCGGAGGGGTGAAACTGAAGCTTTCTTT
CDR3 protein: CASSPRRGETEAFF

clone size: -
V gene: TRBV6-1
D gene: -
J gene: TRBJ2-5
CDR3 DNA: TGTGCCAGCAGTGAATCCCTGGTGAGGGAGACCCAGTACTTC
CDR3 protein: CASSESLVRETQYF

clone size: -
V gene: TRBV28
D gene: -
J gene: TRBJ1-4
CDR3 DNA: TGTGCCAGCATCTCCGGGGGGGCGCGGCCTAATGAAAAACTGTTTTTT
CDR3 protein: CASISGGARPNEKLFF

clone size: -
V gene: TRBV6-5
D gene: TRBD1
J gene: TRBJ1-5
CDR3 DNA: TGTGCCAGTAACAGGGGTGTTAATCAGCCCCAGCATTTT
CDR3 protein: CASNRGVNQPQHF